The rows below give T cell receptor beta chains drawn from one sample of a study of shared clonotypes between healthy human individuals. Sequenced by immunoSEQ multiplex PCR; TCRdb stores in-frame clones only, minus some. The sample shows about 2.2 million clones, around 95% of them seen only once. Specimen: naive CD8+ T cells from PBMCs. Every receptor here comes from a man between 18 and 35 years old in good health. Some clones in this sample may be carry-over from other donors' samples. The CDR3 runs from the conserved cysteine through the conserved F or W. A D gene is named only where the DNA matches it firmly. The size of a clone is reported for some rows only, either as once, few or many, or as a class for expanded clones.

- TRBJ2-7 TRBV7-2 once CASSFVGTVYEQYF TGTGCCAGCAGCTTCGTCGGGACGGTATACGAGCAGTACTTC
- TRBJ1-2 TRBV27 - CASSLSISKRGYGYTF TGTGCCAGCAGTTTATCGATCAGCAAGAGGGGGTATGGCTACACCTTC
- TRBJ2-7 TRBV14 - CASSQGWEQYF TGTGCCAGCAGCCAGGGTTGGGAGCAGTACTTC
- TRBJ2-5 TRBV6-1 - CASSESLGSEFETQYF TGTGCCAGCAGTGAATCTTTGGGTTCCGAATTTGAGACCCAGTACTTC
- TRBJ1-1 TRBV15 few CATSRGTNTEAFF TGTGCCACCAGCAGAGGTACCAACACTGAAGCTTTCTTT
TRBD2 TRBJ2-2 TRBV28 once CASSLAGGVGELFF TGTGCCAGCAGTTTAGCGGGAGGGGTCGGGGAGCTGTTTTTT
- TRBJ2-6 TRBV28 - CASSSTISGANVLTF TGTGCCAGCAGTTCCACCATCTCTGGGGCCAACGTCCTGACTTTC
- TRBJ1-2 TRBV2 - CASTHPRPNYGYTF TGTGCCAGCACCCATCCGAGACCTAACTATGGCTACACCTTC
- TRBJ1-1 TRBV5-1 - CASSLDAGITTEAFF TGCGCCAGCAGCTTGGATGCAGGGATTACCACTGAAGCTTTCTTT
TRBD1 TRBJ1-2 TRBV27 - CASSFGTGEDGYTF TGTGCCAGCAGTTTCGGGACAGGGGAGGATGGCTACACCTTC
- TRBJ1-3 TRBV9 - CASSWRAEGLGNTIYF TGTGCCAGCAGCTGGAGGGCGGAGGGGCTCGGAAACACCATATATTTT
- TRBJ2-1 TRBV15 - CATSRDYSQVGNYNEQFF TGTGCCACCAGCAGAGATTATTCCCAGGTTGGGAACTACAATGAGCAGTTCTTC
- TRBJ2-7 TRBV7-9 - CASSLAGVTYEQYF TGTGCCAGCAGCTTAGCGGGGGTCACCTACGAGCAGTACTTC
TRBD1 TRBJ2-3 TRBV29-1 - CSVRTLTTGPTDTQYF TGCAGCGTTCGCACCCTTACGACAGGGCCCACGGATACGCAGTATTTT
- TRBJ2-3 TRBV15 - CATSRFSSTDTQYF TGTGCCACCAGCCGCTTTTCTAGCACAGATACGCAGTATTTT
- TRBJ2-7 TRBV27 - CASSLSEGEAPYEQYF TGTGCCAGCAGTTTATCGGAGGGGGAGGCCCCCTACGAGCAGTACTTC
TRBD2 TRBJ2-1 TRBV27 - CASSFGLAGTNEQFF TGTGCCAGCAGTTTCGGACTAGCGGGAACAAATGAGCAGTTCTTC
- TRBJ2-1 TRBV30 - CAVVYPVFYNEQFF TGTGCGGTAGTTTACCCCGTCTTTTACAATGAGCAGTTCTTC
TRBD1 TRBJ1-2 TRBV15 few CATSISWTGVYYGYTF TGTGCCACCAGCATTAGCTGGACAGGGGTATACTATGGCTACACCTTC
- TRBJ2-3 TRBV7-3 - CASSSLAIADTQYF TGTGCCAGCAGCTCTCTAGCGATCGCAGATACGCAGTATTTT
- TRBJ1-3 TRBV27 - CASSLAGGAGNTIYF TGTGCCAGCAGTTTAGCGGGGGGCGCTGGAAACACCATATATTTT
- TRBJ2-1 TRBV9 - CASSATGAYNEQFF TGTGCCAGCAGCGCGACAGGAGCTTACAATGAGCAGTTCTTC
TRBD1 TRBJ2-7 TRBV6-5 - CASSYGVGQGAEQYF TGTGCCAGCAGTTACGGCGTCGGACAGGGGGCCGAGCAGTACTTC
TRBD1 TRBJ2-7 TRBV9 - CASSGPEGQVYEQYF TGTGCCAGCAGCGGTCCGGAGGGACAGGTTTACGAGCAGTACTTC
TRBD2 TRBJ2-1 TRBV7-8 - CASSLGLAGPARAYNEQFF TGTGCCAGCAGTCTCGGACTAGCGGGCCCAGCGCGCGCCTACAATGAGCAGTTCTTC
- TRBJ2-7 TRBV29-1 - CSVNTPGLNRGEQYF TGCAGCGTTAACACCCCGGGACTGAATCGAGGCGAGCAGTACTTC
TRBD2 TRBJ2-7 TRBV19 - CASSIELAGPYEQYF TGTGCCAGTAGTATCGAACTAGCGGGACCCTACGAGCAGTACTTC
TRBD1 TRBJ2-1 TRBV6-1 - CASSRKGQRYNEQFF TGTGCCAGCAGCAGAAAGGGACAGAGATACAATGAGCAGTTCTTC
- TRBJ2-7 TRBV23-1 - CASSQLVSTGRGEQYF TGCGCCAGCAGTCAACTAGTCTCGACAGGGAGGGGCGAGCAGTACTTC
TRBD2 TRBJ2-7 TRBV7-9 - CASSSMTSPLLSEQYF TGTGCCAGCAGCTCCATGACTAGCCCCCTTCTCTCCGAGCAGTACTTC
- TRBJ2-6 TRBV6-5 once CASSYSVGANVLTF TGTGCCAGCAGTTATAGCGTGGGGGCCAACGTCCTGACTTTC
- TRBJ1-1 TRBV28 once CASSFKGGGYTEAFF TGTGCCAGCAGTTTTAAGGGAGGGGGGTACACTGAAGCTTTCTTT
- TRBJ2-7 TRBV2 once CASMENPYEQYF TGTGCCAGCATGGAAAACCCCTACGAGCAGTACTTC
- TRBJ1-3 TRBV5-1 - CASTGSGNTIYF TGCGCCAGCACAGGGTCTGGAAACACCATATATTTT
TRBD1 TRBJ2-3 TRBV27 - CASSSYRGGDTQYF TGTGCCAGCAGTTCCTACAGGGGCGGGGATACGCAGTATTTT
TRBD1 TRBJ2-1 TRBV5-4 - CASSLWEWETGGYNEQFF TGTGCCAGCAGCTTGTGGGAATGGGAGACAGGGGGATACAATGAGCAGTTCTTC
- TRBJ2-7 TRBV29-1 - CSVSDSPSYEQYF TGCAGCGTTTCGGACAGTCCTTCCTACGAGCAGTACTTC
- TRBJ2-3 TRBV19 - CASRGDTQYF TGTGCCAGTAGGGGTGATACGCAGTATTTT
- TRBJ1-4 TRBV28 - CASSLGRPRLFF TGTGCCAGCAGTTTAGGGAGACCGCGACTGTTTTTT
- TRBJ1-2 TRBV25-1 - CASATERGYTF TGTGCCAGCGCTACCGAAAGAGGCTACACCTTC
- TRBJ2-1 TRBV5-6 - CASSLGSYNEQFF TGTGCCAGCAGCTTGGGTTCCTACAATGAGCAGTTCTTC
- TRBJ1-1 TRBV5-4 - CASSFVPDYTEAFF TGTGCCAGCAGCTTTGTCCCTGATTACACTGAAGCTTTCTTT
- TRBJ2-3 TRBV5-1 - CASSSVQSNTDTQYF TGCGCCAGCAGCTCGGTGCAATCCAACACAGATACGCAGTATTTT
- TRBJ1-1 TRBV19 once CASSIVGGSATEAFF TGTGCCAGTAGTATTGTCGGCGGGTCGGCCACTGAAGCTTTCTTT
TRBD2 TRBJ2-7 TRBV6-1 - CASSDGLAGGYEQYF TGTGCCAGCAGTGACGGACTAGCGGGAGGCTACGAGCAGTACTTC
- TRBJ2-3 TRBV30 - CAWRDPALMDTQYF TGTGCCTGGAGGGACCCGGCCTTAATGGATACGCAGTATTTT
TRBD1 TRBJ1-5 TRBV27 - CASRPGTGGNQPQHF TGTGCCAGCCGTCCCGGGACAGGGGGGAATCAGCCCCAGCATTTT
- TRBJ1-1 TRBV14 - CASSQIRGYTEAFF TGTGCCAGCAGCCAAATCCGGGGCTACACTGAAGCTTTCTTT
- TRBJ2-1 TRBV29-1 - CSVGAAVGGRLNEQFF TGCAGCGTTGGAGCCGCAGTAGGGGGGCGGTTGAATGAGCAGTTCTTC
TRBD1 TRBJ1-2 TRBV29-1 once CSVGGQGGHGYTF TGCAGCGTTGGCGGACAGGGAGGACATGGCTACACCTTC
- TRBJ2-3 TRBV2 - CASRDLGADTQYF TGTGCCAGCAGGGACCTAGGGGCAGATACGCAGTATTTT
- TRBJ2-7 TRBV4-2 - CASSPRGLLGHEQYF TGTGCCAGCAGCCCAAGGGGACTCCTAGGGCACGAGCAGTACTTC
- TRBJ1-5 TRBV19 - CASSIMAGDYNQPQHF TGTGCCAGTAGTATAATGGCAGGGGACTACAATCAGCCCCAGCATTTT
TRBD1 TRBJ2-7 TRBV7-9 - CASSFGNRGEQYF TGTGCCAGCAGCTTTGGAAACAGGGGCGAGCAGTACTTC
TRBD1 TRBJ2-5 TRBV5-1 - CASSSRTGKGQETQYF TGCGCCAGCAGCTCAAGGACAGGGAAAGGGCAAGAGACCCAGTACTTC
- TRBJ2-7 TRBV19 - CASSIVGRNYEQYF TGTGCCAGTAGTATAGTAGGAAGAAACTACGAGCAGTACTTC
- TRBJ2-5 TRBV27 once CASSLYLGGWETQYF TGTGCCAGCAGTTTATATCTTGGGGGGTGGGAGACCCAGTACTTC
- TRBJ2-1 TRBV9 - CASSVNSVGWEQFF TGTGCCAGCAGCGTTAATAGCGTCGGCTGGGAGCAGTTCTTC
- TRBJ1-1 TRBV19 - CASSIGPWTEAFF TGTGCCAGTAGTATCGGGCCTTGGACTGAAGCTTTCTTT
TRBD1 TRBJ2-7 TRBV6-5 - CASSPRDRLYYEQYF TGTGCCAGCAGTCCCCGGGACAGGTTATACTACGAGCAGTACTTC